This T cell receptor (beta chain) comes out of a study of post-analysis software for immune sequencing data. Tagging with unique molecular identifiers was a feature of the TCR beta cDNA libraries. Via MiXCR, TCRdb re-called the PCR reads, giving one row per CDR3 protein. The profile shows under 200,000 distinct CDR3 sequences, around 29% of them singletons. Study-level findings and limits: TRBV5-6, TRBV5-1 and TRBV20-1 belonged to a set of roughly 5 TRBV segments that were more frequent in patients than controls.

V was trimmed by 8 bases and J by 1 base, leaving 7 bases between them. This CDR3 has 12 residues. Looked up from germline, CDR1 is SEHNR and CDR2 is FQNEAQ (reference sequence). This clonotype was seen a few times. Its antigen is unidentified. This sequence may be a read error, since a much larger clone differs from it by one base. The clonotype comes from a girl aged 2 to 17 with multiple sclerosis. The J gene is TRBJ2-3, the V gene TRBV7-9; D is unresolved. Sequencing used blood. The CDR3 coding sequence is TGTGCCAGCGGCACCCGCACAGATACGCAGTATTTT. It codes for CASGTRTDTQYF. Looking up the rest from reference TRBV7-9 and TRBJ2-3 gives the full variable domain: DTGVSQNPRHKITKRGQNVTFRCDPISEHNRLYWYRQTLGQGPEFLTYFQNEAQLEKSRLLSDRFSAERPKGSFSTLEIQRTEQGDSAMYLCASGTRTDTQYFGPGTRLTVL.